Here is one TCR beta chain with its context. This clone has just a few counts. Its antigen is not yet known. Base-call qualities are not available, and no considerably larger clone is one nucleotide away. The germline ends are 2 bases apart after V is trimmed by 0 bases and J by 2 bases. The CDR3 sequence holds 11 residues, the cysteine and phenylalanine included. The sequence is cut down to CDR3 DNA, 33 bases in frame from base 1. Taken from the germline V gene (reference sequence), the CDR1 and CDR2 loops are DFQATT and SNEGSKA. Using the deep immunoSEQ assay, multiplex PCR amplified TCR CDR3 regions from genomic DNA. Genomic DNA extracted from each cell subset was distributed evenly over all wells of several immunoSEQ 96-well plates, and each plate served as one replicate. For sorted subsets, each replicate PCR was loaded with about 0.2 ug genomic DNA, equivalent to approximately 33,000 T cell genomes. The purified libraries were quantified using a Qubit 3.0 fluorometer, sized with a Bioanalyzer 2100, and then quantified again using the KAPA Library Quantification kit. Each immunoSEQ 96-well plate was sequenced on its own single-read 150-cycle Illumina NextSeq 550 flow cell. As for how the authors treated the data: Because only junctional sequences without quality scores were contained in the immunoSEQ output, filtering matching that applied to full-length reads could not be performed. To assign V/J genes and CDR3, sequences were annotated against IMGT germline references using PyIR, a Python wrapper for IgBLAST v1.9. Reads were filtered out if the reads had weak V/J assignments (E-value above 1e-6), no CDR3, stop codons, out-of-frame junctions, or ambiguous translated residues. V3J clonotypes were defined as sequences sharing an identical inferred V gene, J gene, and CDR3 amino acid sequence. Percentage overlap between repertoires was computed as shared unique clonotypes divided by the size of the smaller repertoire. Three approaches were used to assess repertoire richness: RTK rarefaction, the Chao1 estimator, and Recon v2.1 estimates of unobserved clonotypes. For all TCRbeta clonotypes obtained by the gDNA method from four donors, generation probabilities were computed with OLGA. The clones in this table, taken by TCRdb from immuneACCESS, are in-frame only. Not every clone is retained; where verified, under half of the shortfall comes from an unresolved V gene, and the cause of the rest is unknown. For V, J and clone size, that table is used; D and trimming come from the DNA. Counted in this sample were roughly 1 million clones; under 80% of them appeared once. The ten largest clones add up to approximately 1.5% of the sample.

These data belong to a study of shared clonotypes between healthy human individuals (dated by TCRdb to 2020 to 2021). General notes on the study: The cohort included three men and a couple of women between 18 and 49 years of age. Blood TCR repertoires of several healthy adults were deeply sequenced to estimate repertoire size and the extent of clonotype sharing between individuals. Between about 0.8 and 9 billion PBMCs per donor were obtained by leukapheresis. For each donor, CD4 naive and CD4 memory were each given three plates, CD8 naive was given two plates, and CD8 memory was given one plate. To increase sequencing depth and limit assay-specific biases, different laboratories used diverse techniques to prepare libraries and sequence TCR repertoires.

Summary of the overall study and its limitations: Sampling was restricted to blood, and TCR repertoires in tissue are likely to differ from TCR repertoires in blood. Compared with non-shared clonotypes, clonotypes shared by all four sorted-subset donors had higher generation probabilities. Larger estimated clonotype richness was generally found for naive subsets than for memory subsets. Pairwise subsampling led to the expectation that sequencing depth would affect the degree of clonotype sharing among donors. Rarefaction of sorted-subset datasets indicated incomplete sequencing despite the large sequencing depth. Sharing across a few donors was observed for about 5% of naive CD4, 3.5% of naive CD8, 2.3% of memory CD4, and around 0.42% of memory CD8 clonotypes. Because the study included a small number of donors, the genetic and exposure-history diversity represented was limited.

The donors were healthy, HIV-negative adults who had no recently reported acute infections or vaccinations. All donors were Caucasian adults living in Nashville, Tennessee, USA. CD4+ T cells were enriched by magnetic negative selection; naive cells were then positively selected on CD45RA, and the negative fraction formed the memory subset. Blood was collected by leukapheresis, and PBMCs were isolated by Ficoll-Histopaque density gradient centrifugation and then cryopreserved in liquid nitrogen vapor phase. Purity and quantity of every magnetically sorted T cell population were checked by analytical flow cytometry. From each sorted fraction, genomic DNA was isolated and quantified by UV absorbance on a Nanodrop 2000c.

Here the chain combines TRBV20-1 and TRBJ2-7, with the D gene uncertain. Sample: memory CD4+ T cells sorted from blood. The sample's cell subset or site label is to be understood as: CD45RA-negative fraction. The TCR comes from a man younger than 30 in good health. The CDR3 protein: CSARDPYEQYF. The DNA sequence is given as TGCAGTGCTAGAGATCCCTACGAGCAGTACTTC.